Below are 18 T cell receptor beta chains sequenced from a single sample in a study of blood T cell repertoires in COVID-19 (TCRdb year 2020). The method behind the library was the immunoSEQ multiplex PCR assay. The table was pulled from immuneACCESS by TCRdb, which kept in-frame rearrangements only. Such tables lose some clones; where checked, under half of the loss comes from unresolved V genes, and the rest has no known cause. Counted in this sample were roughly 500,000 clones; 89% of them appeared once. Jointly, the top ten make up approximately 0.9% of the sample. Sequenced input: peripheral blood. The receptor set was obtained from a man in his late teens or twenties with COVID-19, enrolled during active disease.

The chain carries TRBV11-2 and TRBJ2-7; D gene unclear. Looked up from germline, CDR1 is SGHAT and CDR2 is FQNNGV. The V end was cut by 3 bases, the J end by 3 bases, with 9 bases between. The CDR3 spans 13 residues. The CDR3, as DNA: TGTGCCAGCAGCTTTCTAGGTCACTACGAGCAGTACTTC. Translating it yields CASSFLGHYEQYF.

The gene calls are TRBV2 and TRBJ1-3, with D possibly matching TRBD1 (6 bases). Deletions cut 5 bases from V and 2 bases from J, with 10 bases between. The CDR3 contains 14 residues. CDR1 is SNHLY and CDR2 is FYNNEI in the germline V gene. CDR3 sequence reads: CASSFRDTGNTIYF. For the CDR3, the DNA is TGTGCCAGCAGTTTCCGGGACACTGGAAACACCATATATTTT. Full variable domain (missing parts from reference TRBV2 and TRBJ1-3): EPEVTQTPSHQVTQMGQEVILRCVPISNHLYFYWYRQILGQKVEFLVSFYNNEISEKSEIFDDQFSVERPDGSNFTLKIRSTKLEDSAMYFCASSFRDTGNTIYFGEGSWLTVV.

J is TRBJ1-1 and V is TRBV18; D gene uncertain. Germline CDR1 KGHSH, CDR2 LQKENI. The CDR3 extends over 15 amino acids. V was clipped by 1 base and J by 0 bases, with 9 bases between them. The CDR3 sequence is CASSPQKTLNTEAFF. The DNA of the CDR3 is TGTGCCAGCTCACCACAAAAAACTTTGAACACTGAAGCTTTCTTT.

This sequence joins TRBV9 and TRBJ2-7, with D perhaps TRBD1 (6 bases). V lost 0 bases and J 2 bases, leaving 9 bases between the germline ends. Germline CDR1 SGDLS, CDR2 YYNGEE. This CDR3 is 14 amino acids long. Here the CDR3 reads CASSVGGDTYEQYF. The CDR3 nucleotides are TGTGCCAGCAGCGTAGGAGGGGACACCTACGAGCAGTACTTC. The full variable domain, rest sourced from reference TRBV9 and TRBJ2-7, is DSGVTQTPKHLITATGQRVTLRCSPRSGDLSVYWYQQSLDQGLQFLIQYYNGEERAKGNILERFSAQQFPDLHSELNLSSLELGDSALYFCASSVGGDTYEQYFGPGTRLTVT.

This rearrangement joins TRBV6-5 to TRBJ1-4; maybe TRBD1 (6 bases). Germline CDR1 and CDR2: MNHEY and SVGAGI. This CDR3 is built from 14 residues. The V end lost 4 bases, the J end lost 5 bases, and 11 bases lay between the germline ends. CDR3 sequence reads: CASSFGQYNEKLFF. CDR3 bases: TGTGCCAGCAGTTTTGGACAGTACAATGAAAAACTGTTTTTT.

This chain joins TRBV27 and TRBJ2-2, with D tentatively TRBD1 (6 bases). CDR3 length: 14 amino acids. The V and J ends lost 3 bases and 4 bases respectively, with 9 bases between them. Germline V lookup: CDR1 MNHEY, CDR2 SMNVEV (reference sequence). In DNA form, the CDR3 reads TGTGCCAGCAGTTTTAACAGGGCCACCGGGGAGCTGTTTTTT. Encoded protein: CASSFNRATGELFF.

The CDR3 spells CATRAGPGTNEKLFF. For the CDR3, the DNA is TGTGCCACGAGGGCAGGTCCGGGGACTAATGAAAAACTGTTTTTT. The chain employs TRBV27 and TRBJ1-4, with D unclear. Deletions cut 10 bases from V and 2 bases from J, with 17 bases between. The germline V gene has CDR1 MNHEY and CDR2 SMNVEV (reference sequence). This CDR3 is built from 15 residues.

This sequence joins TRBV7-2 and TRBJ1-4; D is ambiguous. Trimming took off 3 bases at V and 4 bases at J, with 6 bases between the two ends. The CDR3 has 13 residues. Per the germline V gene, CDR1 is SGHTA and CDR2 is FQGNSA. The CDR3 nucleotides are TGTGCCAGCAGCTTGTCCTTTAATGAAAAACTGTTTTTT. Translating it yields CASSLSFNEKLFF.

As DNA, the CDR3 is TGCGCCAGCAGTGTTCAGGTGCGTGGCTACAATGAGCAGTTCTTC. Translation gives CASSVQVRGYNEQFF. The chain has TRBV10-2 and TRBJ2-1; D is uncertain. The length of the CDR3 is 15 residues. CDR1 is WSHSY, CDR2 SAAADI, per germline. Between the trimmed V and J ends, which lost 4 bases and 3 bases, there was a span of 13 bases.

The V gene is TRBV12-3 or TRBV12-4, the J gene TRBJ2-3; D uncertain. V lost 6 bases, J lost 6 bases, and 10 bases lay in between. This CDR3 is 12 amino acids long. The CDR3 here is CASRYNRDTQYF. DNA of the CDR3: TGTGCCAGCAGATATAACCGGGATACGCAGTATTTT.

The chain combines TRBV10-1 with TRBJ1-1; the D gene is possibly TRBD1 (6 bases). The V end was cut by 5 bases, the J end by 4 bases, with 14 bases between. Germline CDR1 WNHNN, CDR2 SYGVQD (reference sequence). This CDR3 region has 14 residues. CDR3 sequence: CASSNRVDTTEAFF. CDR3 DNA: TGCGCCAGCAGTAACAGGGTTGATACCACTGAAGCTTTCTTT.

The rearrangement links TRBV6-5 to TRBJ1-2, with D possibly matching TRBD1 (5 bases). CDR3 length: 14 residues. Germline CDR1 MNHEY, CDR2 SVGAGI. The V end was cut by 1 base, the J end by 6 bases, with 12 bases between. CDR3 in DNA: TGTGCCAGCAGTTACTTCAGGGTATCGGATGGCTACACCTTC. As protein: CASSYFRVSDGYTF.

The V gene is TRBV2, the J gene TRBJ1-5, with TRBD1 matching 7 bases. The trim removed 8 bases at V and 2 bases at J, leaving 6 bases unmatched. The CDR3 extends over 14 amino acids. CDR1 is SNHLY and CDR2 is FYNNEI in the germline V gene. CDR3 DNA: TGTGCCAGCTTGGGACAGCCTGGCAATCAGCCCCAGCATTTT. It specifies CASLGQPGNQPQHF.

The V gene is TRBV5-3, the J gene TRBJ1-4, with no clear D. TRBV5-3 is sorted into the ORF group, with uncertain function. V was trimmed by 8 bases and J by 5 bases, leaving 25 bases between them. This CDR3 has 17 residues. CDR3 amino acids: CASKYCRPDQPNEKLFF. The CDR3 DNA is TGTGCCAGTAAATATTGCAGGCCCGACCAACCGAATGAAAAACTGTTTTTT.

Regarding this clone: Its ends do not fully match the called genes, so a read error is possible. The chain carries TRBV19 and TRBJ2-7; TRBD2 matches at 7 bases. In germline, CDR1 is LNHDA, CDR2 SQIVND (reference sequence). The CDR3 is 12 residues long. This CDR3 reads CVSNSGSYEQYF. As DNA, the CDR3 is TGTGTCAGTAATAGCGGGTCCTACGAGCAGTACTTC.

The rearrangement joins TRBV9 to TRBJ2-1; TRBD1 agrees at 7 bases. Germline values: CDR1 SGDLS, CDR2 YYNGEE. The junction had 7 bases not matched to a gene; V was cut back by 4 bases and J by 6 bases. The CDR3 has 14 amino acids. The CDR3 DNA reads TGTGCCAGCAGCCCCGGTAGGGGGCGCAATGAGCAGTTCTTC. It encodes CASSPGRGRNEQFF.

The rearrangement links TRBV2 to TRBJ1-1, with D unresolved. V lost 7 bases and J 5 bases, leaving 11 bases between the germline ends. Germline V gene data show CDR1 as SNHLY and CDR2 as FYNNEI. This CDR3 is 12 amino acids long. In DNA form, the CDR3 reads TGTGCCAGCACCCCCCCGGGGACTGAAGCTTTCTTT. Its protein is CASTPPGTEAFF. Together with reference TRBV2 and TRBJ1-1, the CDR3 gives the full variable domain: EPEVTQTPSHQVTQMGQEVILRCVPISNHLYFYWYRQILGQKVEFLVSFYNNEISEKSEIFDDQFSVERPDGSNFTLKIRSTKLEDSAMYFCASTPPGTEAFFGQGTRLTVV.

CDR3 residues: CATNPTGLRGQPQHF. The CDR3 nucleotides read TGTGCCACGAATCCAACAGGGCTACGAGGCCAGCCCCAGCATTTT. The genes are TRBV19 and TRBJ1-5; perhaps TRBD1 as D (6 bases). Germline loops: CDR1 LNHDA, CDR2 SQIVND (reference sequence). V gave up 10 bases and J gave up 7 bases, with 23 bases separating them. The CDR3 covers 15 residues.